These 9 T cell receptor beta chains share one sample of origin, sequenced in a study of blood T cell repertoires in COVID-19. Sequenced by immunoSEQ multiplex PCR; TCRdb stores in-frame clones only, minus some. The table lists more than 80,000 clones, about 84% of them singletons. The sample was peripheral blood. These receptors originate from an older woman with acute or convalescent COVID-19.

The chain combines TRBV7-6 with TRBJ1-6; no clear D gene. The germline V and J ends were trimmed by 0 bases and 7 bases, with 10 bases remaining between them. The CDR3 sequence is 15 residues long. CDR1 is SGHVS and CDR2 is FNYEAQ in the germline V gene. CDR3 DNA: TGTGCCAGCAGCTTAGCGCCTAACAGCAATTCACCCCTCCACTTT. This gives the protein CASSLAPNSNSPLHF. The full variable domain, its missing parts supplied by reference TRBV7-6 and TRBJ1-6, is GAGVSQSPRYKVTKRGQDVALRCDPISGHVSLYWYRQALGQGPEFLTYFNYEAQQDKSGLPNDRFSAERPEGSISTLTIQRTEQRDSAMYRCASSLAPNSNSPLHFGNGTRLTVT.

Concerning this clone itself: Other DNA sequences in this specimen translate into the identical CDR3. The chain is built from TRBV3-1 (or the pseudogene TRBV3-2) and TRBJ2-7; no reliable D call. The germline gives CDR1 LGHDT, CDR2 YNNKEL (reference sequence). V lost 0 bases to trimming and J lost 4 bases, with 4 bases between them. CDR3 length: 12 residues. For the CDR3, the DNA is TGTGCCAGCAGCCAAGATCGGTACGAGCAGTACTTC. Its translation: CASSQDRYEQYF.

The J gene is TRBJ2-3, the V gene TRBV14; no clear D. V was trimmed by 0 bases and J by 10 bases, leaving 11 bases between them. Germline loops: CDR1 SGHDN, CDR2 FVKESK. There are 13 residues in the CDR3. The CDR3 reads CASSQETYQAQYF. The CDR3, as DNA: TGTGCCAGCAGCCAAGAAACCTACCAAGCGCAGTATTTT.

Here the CDR3 reads CASSLQGFEQFF. CDR3 nucleotides: TGTGCCAGCAGCCTCCAGGGATTTGAGCAGTTCTTC. The chain uses TRBV7-8 and TRBJ2-1; maybe TRBD1 (5 bases). The CDR3 is 12 residues long. V lost 5 bases and J lost 9, with 11 bases in between. Germline lookup yields CDR1 SGHVS and CDR2 FQNEAQ.

CDR3 sequence reads: CASEGNTGELFF. DNA for the CDR3: TGTGCCAGTGAGGGGAACACCGGGGAGCTGTTTTTT. V gene TRBV6-5 combines with J gene TRBJ2-2; a possible D gene is TRBD2 (5 bases). The CDR3 has 12 residues. Trimming took off 9 bases at V and 1 base at J, with 6 bases between the two ends. The germline CDR1 and CDR2 sequences are MNHEY and SVGAGI.

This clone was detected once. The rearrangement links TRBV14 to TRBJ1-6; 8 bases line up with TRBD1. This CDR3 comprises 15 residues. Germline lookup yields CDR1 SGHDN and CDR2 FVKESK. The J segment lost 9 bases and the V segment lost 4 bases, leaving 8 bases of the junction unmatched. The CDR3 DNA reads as TGTGCCAGCAGCCTTCTACAGGGGGTTGGTTCACCCCTCCACTTT. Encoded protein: CASSLLQGVGSPLHF. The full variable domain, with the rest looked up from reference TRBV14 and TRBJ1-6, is EAGVTQFPSHSVIEKGQTVTLRCDPISGHDNLYWYRRVMGKEIKFLLHFVKESKQDESGMPNNRFLAERTGGTYSTLKVQPAELEDSGVYFCASSLLQGVGSPLHFGNGTRLTVT.

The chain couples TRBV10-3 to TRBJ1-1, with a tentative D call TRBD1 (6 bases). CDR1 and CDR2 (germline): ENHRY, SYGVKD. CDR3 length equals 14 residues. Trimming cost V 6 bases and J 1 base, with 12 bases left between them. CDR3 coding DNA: TGTGCCATCAGCTCGAGACAGGAGAACACTGAAGCTTTCTTT. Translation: CAISSRQENTEAFF.

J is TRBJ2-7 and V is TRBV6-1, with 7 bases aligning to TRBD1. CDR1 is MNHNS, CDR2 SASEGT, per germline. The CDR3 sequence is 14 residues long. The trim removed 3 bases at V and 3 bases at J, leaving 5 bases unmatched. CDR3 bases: TGTGCCAGCAGTGAGGGGACAGACCTCTACGAGCAGTACTTC. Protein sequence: CASSEGTDLYEQYF.

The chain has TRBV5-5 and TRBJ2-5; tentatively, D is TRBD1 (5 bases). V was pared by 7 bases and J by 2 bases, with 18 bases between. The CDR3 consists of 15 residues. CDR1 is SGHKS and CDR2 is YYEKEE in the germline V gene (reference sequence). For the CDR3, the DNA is TGTGCCAGCGGAGAAGATGTGGGGCGACAAGAGACCCAGTACTTC. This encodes CASGEDVGRQETQYF. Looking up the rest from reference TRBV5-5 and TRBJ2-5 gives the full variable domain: DAGVTQSPTHLIKTRGQQVTLRCSPISGHKSVSWYQQVLGQGPQFIFQYYEKEERGRGNFPDRFSARQFPNYSSELNVNALLLGDSALYLCASGEDVGRQETQYFGPGTRLLVL.